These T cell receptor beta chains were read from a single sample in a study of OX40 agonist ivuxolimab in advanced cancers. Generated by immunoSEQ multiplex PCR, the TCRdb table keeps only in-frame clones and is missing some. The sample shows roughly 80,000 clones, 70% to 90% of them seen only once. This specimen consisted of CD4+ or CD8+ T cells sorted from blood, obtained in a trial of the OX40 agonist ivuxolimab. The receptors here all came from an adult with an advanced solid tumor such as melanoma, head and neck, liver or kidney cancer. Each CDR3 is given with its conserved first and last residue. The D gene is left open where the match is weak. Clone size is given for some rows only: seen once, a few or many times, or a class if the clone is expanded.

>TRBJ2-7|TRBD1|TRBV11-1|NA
TGTGCCAGCAGCCCGGGACAGGGGGTCTACGAGCAGTACTTC
CASSPGQGVYEQYF
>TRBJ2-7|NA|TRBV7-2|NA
TGTGCCAGCAGCTTAGGTAGCACTAAACACTACGAGCAGTACTTC
CASSLGSTKHYEQYF
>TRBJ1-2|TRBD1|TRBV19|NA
TGTGCCGCCTCGTCCCGACAGGGGGCCCTTCGCTTC
CAASSRQGALRF
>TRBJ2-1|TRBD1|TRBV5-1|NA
TGCGCCAGCAGCTGGGGACAGGGGATCTACAATGAGCAGTTCTTC
CASSWGQGIYNEQFF
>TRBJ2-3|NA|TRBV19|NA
TGTGCCAGTAGTATAGCGTCAGGCACAGATACGCAGTATTTT
CASSIASGTDTQYF
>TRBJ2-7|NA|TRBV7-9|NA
TGTGCCAGCAGCTTAGAGGGGTGGGTAACCTACGAGCAGTACTTC
CASSLEGWVTYEQYF
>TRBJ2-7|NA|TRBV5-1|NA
TGCGCCAGCAGCCCGAATTCCGGGACATTCTACGAGCAGTACTTC
CASSPNSGTFYEQYF
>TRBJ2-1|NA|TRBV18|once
TGTGCCAGCTCACCACCAGGGCCTAGCTCCTACAATGAGCAGTTCTTC
CASSPPGPSSYNEQFF
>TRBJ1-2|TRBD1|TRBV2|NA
TGTGCCAGCAGTGCAGGACAGGGGGTTGGCTACACCTTC
CASSAGQGVGYTF
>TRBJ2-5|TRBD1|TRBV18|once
TGTGCCAGCTCAGCCGGGACAGGGAACCAAGAGACCCAGTACTTC
CASSAGTGNQETQYF
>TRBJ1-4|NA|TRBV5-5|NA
TGTGCCAGCAGCCCGGACACCCGTGAAAAACTGTTTTTT
CASSPDTREKLFF
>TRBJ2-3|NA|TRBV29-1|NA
TGCAGCGTCGACGGGCACACAGATACGCAGTATTTT
CSVDGHTDTQYF
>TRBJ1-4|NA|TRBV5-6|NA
TGTGCCAGCAGCAGGGTGGGGGAGGAGGAAAAACTGTTTTTT
CASSRVGEEEKLFF
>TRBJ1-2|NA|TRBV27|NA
TGTGCCAGCAGTGGCCCCCCCGGACAGATGTTTTATGGCTACACCTTC
CASSGPPGQMFYGYTF
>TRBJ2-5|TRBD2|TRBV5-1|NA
TGCGCCAGCAGCCAAGGGACTAGCGTGGAGACCCAGTACTTC
CASSQGTSVETQYF
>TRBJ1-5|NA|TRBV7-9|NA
TGTGCCAGCAGCTTAGACGACGGAGGGGGGCCGGAACAGCCCCAGCATTTT
CASSLDDGGGPEQPQHF
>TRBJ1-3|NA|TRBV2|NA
TGTGCCAGCGGGGACAACTCTGGAAACACCATATATTTT
CASGDNSGNTIYF
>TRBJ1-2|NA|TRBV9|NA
TGTGCCAGCCGTACAGGGACTGGCTACGGGGGCTACACCTTC
CASRTGTGYGGYTF
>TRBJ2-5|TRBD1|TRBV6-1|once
TGTGCCAGCAGTGAAATGGGACAGCCCCAAGAGACCCAGTACTTC
CASSEMGQPQETQYF
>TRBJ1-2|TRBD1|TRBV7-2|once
TGTGCCAGCAGCGAGGGACAGGCGGATGGCTACACCTTC
CASSEGQADGYTF
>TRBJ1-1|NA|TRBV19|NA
TGTGCCAGTAGTGCCTGGGACCATCACACTGAAGCTTTCTTT
CASSAWDHHTEAFF
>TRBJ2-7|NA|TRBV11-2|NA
TGTGCCAGCAGCGATCCGGGACATTCCTACGAGCAGTACTTC
CASSDPGHSYEQYF
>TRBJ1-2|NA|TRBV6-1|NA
TGTGCCAGCAGCGAACTAGGGAGAAAACCTAACTATGGCTACACCTTC
CASSELGRKPNYGYTF
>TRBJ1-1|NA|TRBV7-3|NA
TGTGCCAGCAGCTTAAACCCGGCGGGGGTGGAGAACACTGAAGCTTTCTTT
CASSLNPAGVENTEAFF
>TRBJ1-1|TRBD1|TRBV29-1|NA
TGCAGCGTTAACGGACAGGGTTTGACCACTGAAGCTTTCTTT
CSVNGQGLTTEAFF
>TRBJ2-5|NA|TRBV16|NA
TGTGCCAGCAGCCAAAGGGGTGAGACCCAGTACTTC
CASSQRGETQYF
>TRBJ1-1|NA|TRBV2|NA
TGTGCCAGCAGTGAAGGATTAGGGGTTCGTTCAACTTTCTTT
CASSEGLGVRSTFF
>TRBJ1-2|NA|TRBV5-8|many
TGTGCCAGCAGCCCCGGGCCGATATTTGGCTACACCTTC
CASSPGPIFGYTF
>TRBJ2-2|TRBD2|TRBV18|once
TGTGCCAGCTCACCAGGACTAGCGGGGACCACCGGGGAGCTGTTTTTT
CASSPGLAGTTGELFF
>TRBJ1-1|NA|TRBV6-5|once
TGTGCCAGCAGTTACGAGGGACGGCGCACTGAAGCTTTCTTT
CASSYEGRRTEAFF
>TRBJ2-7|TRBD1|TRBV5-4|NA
TGTGCCAGCGGAACGGGACAGGGAGTTTACGAGCAGTACTTC
CASGTGQGVYEQYF
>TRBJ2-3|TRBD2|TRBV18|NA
TGTGCCAGCTCACCACGACAGACTAGCGGGGGGAGGACGCAGTATTTT
CASSPRQTSGGRTQYF
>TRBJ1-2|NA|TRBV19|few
TGTGCCAGTAGCACATCGACAGACTATGGCTACACCTTC
CASSTSTDYGYTF
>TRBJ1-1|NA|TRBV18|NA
TGTGCCAGCTCACCACAGGGATACGAGAACACTGAAGCTTTCTTT
CASSPQGYENTEAFF
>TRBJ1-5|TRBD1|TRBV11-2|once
TGTGCCAGCAGCTTAGACGGACAGGGGCATCAGCCCCAGCATTTT
CASSLDGQGHQPQHF
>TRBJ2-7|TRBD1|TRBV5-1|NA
TGCGCCAGCAGAACCGGGACAGGGGACCACGAGCAGTACTTC
CASRTGTGDHEQYF
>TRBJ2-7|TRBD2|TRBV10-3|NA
TGTGCCATCAGGCCGGGACTAGCGGTCCCCGAGCAGTACTTC
CAIRPGLAVPEQYF
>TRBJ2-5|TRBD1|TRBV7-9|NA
TGTGCCAGCAGCTCCACGGGACAGGGGGCGAGGGAGACCCAGTACTTC
CASSSTGQGARETQYF
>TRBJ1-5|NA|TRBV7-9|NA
TGTGCCAGCAGCTTAGGGGGTGCAGATCGGCCCCAGCATTTT
CASSLGGADRPQHF
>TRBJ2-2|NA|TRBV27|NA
TGTGCCAGCAGCTCTCAATGGGACACCGGGGAGCTGTTTTTT
CASSSQWDTGELFF
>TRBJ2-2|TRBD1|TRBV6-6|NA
TGTGCCAGCAGTTACTATGGGACAGGGGGCCCCGGGGAGCTGTTTTTT
CASSYYGTGGPGELFF
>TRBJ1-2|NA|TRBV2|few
TGTGCCAGCAGTGAAGCCCCGGAAGGGGGCTACACCTTC
CASSEAPEGGYTF
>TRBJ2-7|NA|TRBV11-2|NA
TGTGCCAGCAGCTTTAAGGGGGTTGATGAGCAGTACTTC
CASSFKGVDEQYF
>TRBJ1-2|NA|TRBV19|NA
TGTGCCAGTAGTAATTTTCGGGAGTCGGGCTATGGCTACACCTTC
CASSNFRESGYGYTF
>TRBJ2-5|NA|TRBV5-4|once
TGTGCCAGCAGCGGGGCCGGGGCCCTCCAAGAGACCCAGTACTTC
CASSGAGALQETQYF
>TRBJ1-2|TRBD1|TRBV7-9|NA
TGTGCCAGCAGCTTAACAGGGGCGCTTTATGGCTACACCTTC
CASSLTGALYGYTF
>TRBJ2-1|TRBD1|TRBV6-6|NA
TGTGCCACCGTCCGGGACAGTAATAATGAGCAGTTCTTC
CATVRDSNNEQFF
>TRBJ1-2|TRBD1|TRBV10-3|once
TGTGCCATCAGCCCGACCGGGACAGGGGGCGCCGGGGGCTACACCTTC
CAISPTGTGGAGGYTF
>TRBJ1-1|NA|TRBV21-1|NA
TGTGCCAGCAGAAGACAGAGCGGTGATAGGAACACTGAAGCTTTCTTT
CASRRQSGDRNTEAFF
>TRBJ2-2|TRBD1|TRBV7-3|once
TGTGCCAGCAGCCCGGGACAGCTATCCGGGGAGCTGTTTTTT
CASSPGQLSGELFF
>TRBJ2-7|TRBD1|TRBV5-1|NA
TGCGCCAGCAGCTTAGGGACAGGGCCCAACGAGCAGTACTTC
CASSLGTGPNEQYF
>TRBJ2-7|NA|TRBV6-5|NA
TGTGCCAGCAGTTACGGGGTTAACTACGAGCAGTACTTC
CASSYGVNYEQYF